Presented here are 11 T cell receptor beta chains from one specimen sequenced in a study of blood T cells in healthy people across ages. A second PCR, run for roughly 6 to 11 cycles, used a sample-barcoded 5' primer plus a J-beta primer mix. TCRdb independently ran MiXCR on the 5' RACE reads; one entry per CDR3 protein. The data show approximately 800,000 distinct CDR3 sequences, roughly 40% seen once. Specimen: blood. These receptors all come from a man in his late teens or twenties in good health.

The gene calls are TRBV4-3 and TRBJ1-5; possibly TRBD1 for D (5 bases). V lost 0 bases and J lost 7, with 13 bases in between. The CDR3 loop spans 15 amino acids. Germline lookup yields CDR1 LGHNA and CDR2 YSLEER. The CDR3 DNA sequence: TGCGCCAGCAGCCAAGAATCGGGGGTCGAGCAGCCCCAGCATTTT. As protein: CASSQESGVEQPQHF.

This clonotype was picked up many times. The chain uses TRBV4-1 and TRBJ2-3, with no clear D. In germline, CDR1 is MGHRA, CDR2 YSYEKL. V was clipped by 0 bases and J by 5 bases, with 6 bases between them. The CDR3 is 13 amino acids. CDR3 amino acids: CASSQEGKDTQYF. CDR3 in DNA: TGCGCCAGCAGCCAAGAGGGCAAAGATACGCAGTATTTT.

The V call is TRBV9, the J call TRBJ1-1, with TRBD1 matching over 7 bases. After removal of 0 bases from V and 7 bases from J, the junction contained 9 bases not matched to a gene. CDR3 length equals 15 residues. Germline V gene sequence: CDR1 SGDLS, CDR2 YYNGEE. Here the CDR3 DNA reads TGTGCCAGCAGCGTAGGGACAGGACCATGGGTTGAAGCTTTCTTT. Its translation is CASSVGTGPWVEAFF.

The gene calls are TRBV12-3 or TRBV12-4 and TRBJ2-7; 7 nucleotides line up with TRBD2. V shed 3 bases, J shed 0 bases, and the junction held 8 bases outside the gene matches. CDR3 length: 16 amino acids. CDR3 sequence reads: CASSFTPGLFSYEQYF. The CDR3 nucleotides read TGTGCCAGCAGTTTCACGCCGGGACTATTCTCCTACGAGCAGTACTTC.

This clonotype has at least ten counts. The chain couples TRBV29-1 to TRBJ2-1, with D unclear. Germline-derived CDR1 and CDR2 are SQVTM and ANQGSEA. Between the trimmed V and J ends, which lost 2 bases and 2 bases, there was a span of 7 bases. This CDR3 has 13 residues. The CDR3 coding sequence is TGCAGCGTTGAACTTTGGGCCTACAATGAGCAGTTCTTC. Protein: CSVELWAYNEQFF.

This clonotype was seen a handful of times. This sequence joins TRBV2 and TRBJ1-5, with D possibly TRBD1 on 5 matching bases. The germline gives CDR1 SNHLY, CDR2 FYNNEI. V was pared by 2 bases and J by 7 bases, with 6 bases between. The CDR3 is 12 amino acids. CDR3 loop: CASSEWGQPQHF. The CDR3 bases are TGTGCCAGCAGTGAATGGGGGCAGCCCCAGCATTTT.

The CDR3 coding sequence is TGCGCCAGCAGCTCGGTCTCTAACTATGGCTACACCTTC. Its protein is CASSSVSNYGYTF. The chain employs TRBV5-1 and TRBJ1-2; D unclear. V lost 3 bases, J lost 0 bases, and 6 bases lay in between. Germline V gene sequence: CDR1 SGHRS, CDR2 YFSETQ. CDR3 length equals 13 residues.

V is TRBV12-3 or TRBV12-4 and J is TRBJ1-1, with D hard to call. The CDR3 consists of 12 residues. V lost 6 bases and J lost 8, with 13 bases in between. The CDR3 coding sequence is TGTGCCAGCAGCTATTTGGCGTCCGAAGCTTTCTTT. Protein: CASSYLASEAFF.

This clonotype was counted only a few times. The CDR3 sequence: CASSFGQINQPQHF. DNA for the CDR3: TGTGCCAGCAGTTTCGGACAAATCAATCAGCCCCAGCATTTT. This chain connects TRBV12-3 or TRBV12-4 to TRBJ1-5; tentatively, D is TRBD1 (5 bases). Trimming pared 3 bases from V and 3 bases from J, leaving 9 bases between. This CDR3 contains 14 residues.

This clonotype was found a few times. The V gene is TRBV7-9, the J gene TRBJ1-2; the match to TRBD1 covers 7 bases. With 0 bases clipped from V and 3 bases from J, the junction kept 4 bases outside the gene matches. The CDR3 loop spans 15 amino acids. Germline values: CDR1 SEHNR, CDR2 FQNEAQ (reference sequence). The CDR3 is CASSLAGGEYYGYTF. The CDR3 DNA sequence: TGTGCCAGCAGCTTAGCAGGGGGCGAATACTATGGCTACACCTTC.

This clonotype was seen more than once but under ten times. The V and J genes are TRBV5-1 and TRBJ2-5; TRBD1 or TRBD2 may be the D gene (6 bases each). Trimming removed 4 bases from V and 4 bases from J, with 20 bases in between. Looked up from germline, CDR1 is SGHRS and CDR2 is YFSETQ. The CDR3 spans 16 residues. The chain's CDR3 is CASSPILRGAGETQYF. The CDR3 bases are TGCGCCAGCAGCCCGATTCTAAGGGGGGCCGGAGAGACCCAGTACTTC.